The 23 T cell receptor beta chains below all came from one sample that was sequenced in a study of pediatric ulcerative colitis. One to two pinch biopsies were taken from the rectum during colonoscopy. Data came from immunoSEQ multiplex PCR; TCRdb stores just in-frame clones and leaves some out. The sample includes some 15,000 clones, 60% to 80% of them seen just once. The specimen was gut tissue. The receptors here all came from a boy between 5 and 17 years old who was a control in a study of pediatric ulcerative colitis.

The rearrangement joins TRBV29-1 to TRBJ2-1; D assignment may be TRBD1 or TRBD2 (5 bases each). The CDR3 totals 14 residues. CDR1 and CDR2 from the germline V gene are SQVTM and ANQGSEA. V lost 3 bases and J lost 1, with 10 bases in between. CDR3 residues: CSVERGPSYNEQFF. The CDR3, as DNA: TGCAGCGTTGAGAGGGGACCGTCCTACAATGAGCAGTTCTTC.

This chain uses TRBV27 with TRBJ2-1, with 10 positions matching TRBD1. The CDR3 runs 12 residues. J lost 15 bases, V lost 5 bases, and 7 bases had no gene match. CDR1 is MNHEY and CDR2 is SMNVEV in the germline V gene (reference sequence). CDR3 coding DNA: TGTGCCAGCAGTATGAAGGGACAGGGGCCGTTCTTC. It encodes CASSMKGQGPFF.

The chain has TRBV7-9 and TRBJ2-5, with D possibly matching TRBD2 (6 bases). This CDR3 spans 13 amino acids. The germline gives CDR1 SEHNR, CDR2 FQNEAQ (reference sequence). The V end was cut by 3 bases, the J end by 5 bases, with 10 bases between. The CDR3 sequence is CASSFTSWETQYF. Here the CDR3 DNA reads TGTGCCAGCAGCTTTACTAGCTGGGAGACCCAGTACTTC.

The chain employs TRBV5-5 and TRBJ2-6; no definite D call. The CDR3 sequence is 14 residues long. The V gene's germline CDR1 is SGHKS and CDR2 YYEKEE (reference sequence). V was trimmed by 0 bases and J by 4 bases, leaving 5 bases between them. The CDR3 sequence: CASSLGAGANVLTF. The CDR3 bases are TGTGCCAGCAGCTTGGGGGCCGGGGCCAACGTCCTGACTTTC.

This chain joins TRBV7-3 and TRBJ2-3; the match to TRBD1 covers 10 bases. With V trimmed by 5 bases and J by 7 bases, 6 bases remained unmatched. The germline CDR1 and CDR2 sequences are SGHTA and FQGTGA. This CDR3 has 14 amino acids. The CDR3 bases are TGTGCCAGCAGCCCCCGACAGGGGGCGAATACGCAGTATTTT. It specifies CASSPRQGANTQYF.

The chain carries TRBV9 and TRBJ1-1; 9 bases align to TRBD1. The CDR3 totals 17 residues. The J segment lost 5 bases and the V segment lost 4 bases, leaving 15 bases of the junction unmatched. Germline V lookup: CDR1 SGDLS, CDR2 YYNGEE. The CDR3 bases are TGTGCCAGCAGCCCCCAAAGGGGGGGACAGGGAGGGACTGAAGCTTTCTTT. This gives the protein CASSPQRGGQGGTEAFF.

The chain carries TRBV6-1 and TRBJ1-1; 7 nucleotides match TRBD1. V shed 2 bases, J shed 4 bases, and the junction held 7 bases outside the gene matches. CDR1 is MNHNS and CDR2 is SASEGT in the germline V gene. The CDR3 contains 15 residues. CDR3 amino acids: CASSEREGARTEAFF. The CDR3 DNA sequence: TGTGCCAGCAGTGAACGGGAGGGGGCGCGCACTGAAGCTTTCTTT.

This sequence joins TRBV19 and TRBJ2-3; D uncertain. V was shortened by 5 bases and J by 3 bases, with 6 bases between the two germline ends. CDR3 length: 12 residues. Germline V gives CDR1 LNHDA, CDR2 SQIVND (reference sequence). The CDR3 nucleotides read TGTGCCAGTAGTTCCTTAACAGATACGCAGTATTTT. Translated, it gives CASSSLTDTQYF. Together with reference TRBV19 and TRBJ2-3, the CDR3 gives the full variable domain: DGGITQSPKYLFRKEGQNVTLSCEQNLNHDAMYWYRQDPGQGLRLIYYSQIVNDFQKGDIAEGYSVSREKKESFPLTVTSAQKNPTAFYLCASSSLTDTQYFGPGTRLTVL.

The chain is built from TRBV6-1 and TRBJ1-1; D call uncertain. The CDR3 covers 13 residues. V was pared by 3 bases and J by 3 bases, with 8 bases between. Germline V gene sequence: CDR1 MNHNS, CDR2 SASEGT. The CDR3 bases are TGTGCCAGCAGTGAGCAGGCGTACACTGAAGCTTTCTTT. It encodes CASSEQAYTEAFF.

This clone showed up just a few times. The chain is built from TRBV5-6 and TRBJ2-7; TRBD1 or TRBD2 may be the D gene (5 bases each). Germline values: CDR1 SGHDT, CDR2 YYEEEE. The CDR3 covers 14 residues. V gave up 1 base and J gave up 4 bases, with 12 bases separating them. CDR3 sequence: CASSLSWGGYEQYV. DNA of the CDR3: TGTGCCAGCAGCTTGAGCTGGGGCGGGTACGAGCAGTACGTC.

In the case of this clone: Other DNA variants within this sample encode the same CDR3. V is TRBV7-6 and J is TRBJ2-1; 13 bases align to TRBD2. Trimming removed 4 bases from V and 2 bases from J; junction bases left unmatched: 2. Germline V gene data show CDR1 as SGHVS and CDR2 as FNYEAQ. The CDR3 spans 16 residues. CDR3 sequence reads: CASSSLAGGPYNEQFF. In DNA form, the CDR3 reads TGTGCCAGCAGCTCACTAGCGGGAGGGCCCTACAATGAGCAGTTCTTC.

This sequence joins TRBV21-1 and TRBJ2-1; the table calls TRBD2, which could not be checked here. TRBV21-1 is deemed a pseudogene. The CDR3 sequence is 23 residues long. For the CDR3, the DNA is TGTGCCAGCAGTTTAGGCGGACTACCATTGGGGACTAGCGGGAGCAGCTCCTACAATGAGCAGTTCTTC. Its translation is CASSLGGLPLGTSGSSSYNEQFF.

This clone was seen just once. The chain links TRBV5-1 to TRBJ2-3; D may be TRBD1 or TRBD2 (5 bases each). The germline V gene has CDR1 SGHRS and CDR2 YFSETQ. This CDR3 comprises 14 residues. V was shortened by 7 bases and J by 2 bases, with 14 bases between the two germline ends. CDR3 residues: CASATGLFTDTQYF. The DNA for the CDR3 is TGCGCCAGCGCAACAGGACTGTTCACAGATACGCAGTATTTT.

The chain carries TRBV30 and TRBJ2-1; no clear D. The CDR3 has 11 residues. V was cut by 1 base and J by 6 bases, with 4 bases left in between. The V gene's germline CDR1 is GTSNPN and CDR2 SVGIG (reference sequence). CDR3 sequence (DNA): TGTGCCTGGAGTGGGCTCAATGAGCAGTTCTTC. This codes for CAWSGLNEQFF.

In its sample, this clone was seen once. The chain carries TRBV28 and TRBJ2-3; 12 bases match TRBD2. Germline trimming cut 0 bases from V and 8 bases from J; bases unmatched to any gene: 6. This CDR3 is built from 16 residues. CDR1 is MDHEN, CDR2 SYDVKM, per germline. The CDR3 spells CASSLWTSGSGGTQYF. Here the CDR3 DNA reads TGTGCCAGCAGTTTATGGACTAGCGGGAGTGGAGGTACGCAGTATTTT.

This chain links TRBV7-3 with TRBJ1-5, with no clear D. Germline lookup yields CDR1 SGHTA and CDR2 FQGTGA. Trimming removed 0 bases at V and 5 bases at J, with 11 bases between. The CDR3 is 15 amino acids. CDR3 protein: CASSLTEGAYQPQHF. The CDR3 DNA is TGTGCCAGCAGCTTAACGGAGGGAGCTTATCAGCCCCAGCATTTT. Supplemented by reference TRBV7-3 and TRBJ1-5, the full variable domain reads GAGVSQTPSNKVTEKGKYVELRCDPISGHTALYWYRQSLGQGPEFLIYFQGTGAADDSGLPNDRFFAVRPEGSVSTLKIQRTERGDSAVYLCASSLTEGAYQPQHFGDGTRLSIL.

The chain couples TRBV5-6 to TRBJ1-2; TRBD1 matches 9 bases. The CDR3 covers 16 residues. Germline CDR1 and CDR2: SGHDT and YYEEEE. V lost 1 base, J lost 2 bases, and 6 bases stayed unmatched. CDR3 nucleotides: TGTGCCAGCAGCTTGCGGGGACAGGGTATAAACTATGGCTACACCTTC. Residues: CASSLRGQGINYGYTF.

The rearrangement links TRBV25-1 to TRBJ2-3, with D perhaps assigned TRBD1 or TRBD2 (6 bases each). Trimming left V 4 bases short and J 1 base short, with 21 bases between. The length of the CDR3 is 18 residues. Germline-derived CDR1 and CDR2 are MGHDK and SYGVNS. The CDR3 DNA reads as TGTGCCAGCAGTGGGGGGGCCTTCGGACTCACGGGCACAGATACGCAGTATTTT. The encoded protein is CASSGGAFGLTGTDTQYF.

The V call is TRBV29-1, the J call TRBJ1-4; 8 positions agree with TRBD1. V shed 7 bases, J shed 6 bases, and the junction held 7 bases outside the gene matches. This CDR3 comprises 13 residues. CDR1 and CDR2 from the germline V gene are SQVTM and ANQGSEA. CDR3 loop: CSASRGPDEKLFF. The CDR3 DNA sequence: TGCAGCGCGTCCAGGGGGCCTGATGAAAAACTGTTTTTT. Using reference TRBV29-1 and TRBJ1-4 for the parts outside the CDR3, the full variable domain is SAVISQKPSRDICQRGTSLTIQCQVDSQVTMMFWYRQQPGQSLTLIATANQGSEATYESGFVIDKFPISRPNLTFSTLTVSNMSPEDSSIYLCSASRGPDEKLFFGSGTQLSVL.

The chain joins TRBV19 to TRBJ2-1, with 7 bases identical to TRBD2. This CDR3 comprises 13 residues. V shed 1 base and J 9 bases; nucleotides not matched to a gene: 3. Germline assignment: CDR1 LNHDA and CDR2 SQIVND (reference sequence). The CDR3 reads CASSIGSGIEQFF. In DNA, the CDR3 is TGTGCCAGTAGTATAGGGAGCGGGATTGAGCAGTTCTTC.

The chain combines TRBV6-6 with TRBJ2-1; no definite D call. CDR3 size: 15 residues. Trimming shortened V by 4 bases and J by 4 bases, and 14 bases separated the two germline ends. From germline, CDR1 is MNHNY and CDR2 SVGAGI (reference sequence). CDR3 nucleotide sequence: TGTGCCAGCAGTTCAGACCTGACGACATACAATGAGCAGTTCTTC. Translating gives CASSSDLTTYNEQFF.

The genes are TRBV11-1 and TRBJ1-4, with 7 positions matching TRBD1. Germline V gives CDR1 SGHAT, CDR2 FQDESV (reference sequence). The CDR3 extends over 16 amino acids. The V and J ends lost 5 bases and 13 bases, in that order; junction bases with no gene match: 19. The CDR3 DNA sequence: TGTGCCAGCAGCGACCCCACAGGGGTTAAGGGGTTTGGACTGTTTTTT. Translating gives CASSDPTGVKGFGLFF.

The gene calls are TRBV6-5 and TRBJ1-2; TRBD1 aligns across 8 bases. With V trimmed by 10 bases and J by 8 bases, 9 bases remained unmatched. The CDR3 is made up of 12 amino acids. Germline CDR1 MNHEY, CDR2 SVGAGI. DNA for the CDR3: TGTGCCATCAGACAGGGGAGGGAAGGCTACACCTTC. As protein: CAIRQGREGYTF.